This T cell receptor (beta chain) originates from a study of shared clonotypes between healthy human individuals. Study as a whole: The study used three CD4 naive, three CD4 memory, two CD8 naive and one CD8 memory plate per donor.

Points on this clone: The antigen is undetermined.

Every donor was a Caucasian adult from Nashville, Tennessee. TCRdb keeps only in-frame clones here, not all; method: immunoSEQ multiplex PCR. The sample consists of some 200,000 clones, 50% to 80% of them appearing once. Study-level points and caveats: Larger estimated richness was generally seen in naive subsets than in memory subsets.

The sequence came from a young man in good health. Sample: memory CD4+ T cells sorted from blood. Documented subset: CD45RA-negative fraction.

CDR3 amino acids: CASSYSGGGTDTQYF. The CDR3 coding sequence is TGCGCCAGCAGTTACTCCGGAGGGGGCACAGATACGCAGTATTTT. V gene TRBV5-1 combines with J gene TRBJ2-3; D perhaps matches TRBD2 (6 bases). Germline V lookup: CDR1 SGHRS, CDR2 YFSETQ. CDR3 size: 15 residues. V was shortened by 5 bases and J by 1 base, with 14 bases between the two germline ends.